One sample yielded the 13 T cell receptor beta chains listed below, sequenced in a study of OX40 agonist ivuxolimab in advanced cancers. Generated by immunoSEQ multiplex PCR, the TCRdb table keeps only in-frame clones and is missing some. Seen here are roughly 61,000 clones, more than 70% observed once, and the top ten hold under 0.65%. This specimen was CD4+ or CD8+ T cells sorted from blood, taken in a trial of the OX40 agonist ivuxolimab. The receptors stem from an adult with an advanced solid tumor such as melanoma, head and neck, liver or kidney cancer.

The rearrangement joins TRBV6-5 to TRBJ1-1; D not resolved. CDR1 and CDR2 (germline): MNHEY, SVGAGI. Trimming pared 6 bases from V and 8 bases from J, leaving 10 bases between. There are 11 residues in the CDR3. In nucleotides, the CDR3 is TGTGCCAGCAGAACTCCGGGGGAAGCTTTCTTT. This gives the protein CASRTPGEAFF.

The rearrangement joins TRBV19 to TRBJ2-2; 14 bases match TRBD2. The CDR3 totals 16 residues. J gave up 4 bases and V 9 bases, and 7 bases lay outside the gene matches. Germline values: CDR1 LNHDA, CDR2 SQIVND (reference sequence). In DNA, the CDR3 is TGTGCCAGCGCGGGACTAGCGGGAGTTCCCACCGGGGAGCTGTTTTTT. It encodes CASAGLAGVPTGELFF.

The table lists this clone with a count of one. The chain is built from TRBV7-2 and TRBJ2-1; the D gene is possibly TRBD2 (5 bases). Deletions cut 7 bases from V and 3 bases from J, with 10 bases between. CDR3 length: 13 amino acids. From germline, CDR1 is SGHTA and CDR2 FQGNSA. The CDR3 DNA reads TGTGCCAGCACCACCCGGGACTACAATGAGCAGTTCTTC. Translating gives CASTTRDYNEQFF.

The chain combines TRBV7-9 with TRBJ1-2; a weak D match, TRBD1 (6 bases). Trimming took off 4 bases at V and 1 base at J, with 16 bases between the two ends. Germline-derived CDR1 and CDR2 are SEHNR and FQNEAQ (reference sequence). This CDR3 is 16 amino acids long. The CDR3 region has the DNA TGTGCCAGCAGCTCGAGGGGGGGAACTTTTAACTATGGCTACACCTTC. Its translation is CASSSRGGTFNYGYTF.

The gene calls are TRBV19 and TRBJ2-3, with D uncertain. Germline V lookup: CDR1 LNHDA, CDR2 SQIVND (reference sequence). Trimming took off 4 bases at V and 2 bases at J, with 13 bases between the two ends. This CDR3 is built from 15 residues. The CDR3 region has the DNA TGTGCCAGTAGTACCCAGCCCGCTGTCACAGATACGCAGTATTTT. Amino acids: CASSTQPAVTDTQYF.

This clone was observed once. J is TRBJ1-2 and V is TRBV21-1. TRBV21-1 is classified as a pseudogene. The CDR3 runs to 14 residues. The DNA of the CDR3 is TGTGCCAGCAGCATCGGGGTCGTCGAGAGTGGCTACACCTTC. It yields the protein CASSIGVVESGYTF.

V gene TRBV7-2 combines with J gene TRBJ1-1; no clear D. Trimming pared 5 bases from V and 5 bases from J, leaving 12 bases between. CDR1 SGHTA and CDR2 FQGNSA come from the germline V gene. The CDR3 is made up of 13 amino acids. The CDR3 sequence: CASSLTRTTEAFF. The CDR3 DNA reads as TGTGCCAGCAGCCTAACACGGACGACTGAAGCTTTCTTT. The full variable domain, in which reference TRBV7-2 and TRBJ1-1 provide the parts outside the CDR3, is GAGVSQSPSNKVTEKGKDVELRCDPISGHTALYWYRQSLGQGLEFLIYFQGNSAPDKSGLPSDRFSAERTGGSVSTLTIQRTQQEDSAVYLCASSLTRTTEAFFGQGTRLTVV.

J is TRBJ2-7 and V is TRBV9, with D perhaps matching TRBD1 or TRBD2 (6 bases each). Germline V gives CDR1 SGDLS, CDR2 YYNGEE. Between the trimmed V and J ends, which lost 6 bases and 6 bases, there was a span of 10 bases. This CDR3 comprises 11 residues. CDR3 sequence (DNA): TGTGCCAGCATCGGGGGCGGCGAGCAGTACTTC. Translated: CASIGGGEQYF. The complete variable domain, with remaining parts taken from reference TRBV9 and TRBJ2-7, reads DSGVTQTPKHLITATGQRVTLRCSPRSGDLSVYWYQQSLDQGLQFLIQYYNGEERAKGNILERFSAQQFPDLHSELNLSSLELGDSALYFCASIGGGEQYFGPGTRLTVT.

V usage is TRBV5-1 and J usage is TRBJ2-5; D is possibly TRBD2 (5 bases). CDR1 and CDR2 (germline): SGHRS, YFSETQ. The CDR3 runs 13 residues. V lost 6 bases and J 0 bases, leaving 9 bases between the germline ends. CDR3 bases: TGCGCCAGCAAAGCGGCTTACCAAGAGACCCAGTACTTC. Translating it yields CASKAAYQETQYF.

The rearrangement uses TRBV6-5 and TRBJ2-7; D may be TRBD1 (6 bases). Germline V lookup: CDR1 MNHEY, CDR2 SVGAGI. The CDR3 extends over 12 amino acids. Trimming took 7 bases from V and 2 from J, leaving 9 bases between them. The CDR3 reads CASTGQPYEQYF. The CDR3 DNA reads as TGTGCCAGCACGGGACAACCCTACGAGCAGTACTTC.

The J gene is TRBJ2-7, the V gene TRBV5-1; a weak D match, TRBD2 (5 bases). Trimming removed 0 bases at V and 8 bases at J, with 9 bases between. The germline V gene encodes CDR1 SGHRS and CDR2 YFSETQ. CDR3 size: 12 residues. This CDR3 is CASSLERGKQYF. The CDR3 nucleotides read TGCGCCAGCAGCTTGGAGAGAGGGAAGCAGTACTTC. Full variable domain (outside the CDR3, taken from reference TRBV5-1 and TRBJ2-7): KAGVTQTPRYLIKTRGQQVTLSCSPISGHRSVSWYQQTPGQGLQFLFEYFSETQRNKGNFPGRFSGRQFSNSRSEMNVSTLELGDSALYLCASSLERGKQYFGPGTRLTVT.

CDR3 region: CASSLETGDNYEQYF. CDR3 in DNA: TGTGCCAGCAGCTTAGAAACAGGGGATAACTACGAGCAGTACTTC. The gene calls are TRBV7-2 and TRBJ2-7, with 7 bases lining up with TRBD1. The CDR3 has 15 residues. The V gene's germline CDR1 is SGHTA and CDR2 FQGNSA. J lost 3 bases, V lost 1 base, and 6 bases had no gene match.

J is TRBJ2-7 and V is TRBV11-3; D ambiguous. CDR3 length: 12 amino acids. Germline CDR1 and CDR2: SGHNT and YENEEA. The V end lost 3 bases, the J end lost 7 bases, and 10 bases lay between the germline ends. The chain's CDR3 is CASSFTEGEQYF. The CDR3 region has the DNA TGTGCCAGCAGCTTCACTGAAGGGGAGCAGTACTTC.